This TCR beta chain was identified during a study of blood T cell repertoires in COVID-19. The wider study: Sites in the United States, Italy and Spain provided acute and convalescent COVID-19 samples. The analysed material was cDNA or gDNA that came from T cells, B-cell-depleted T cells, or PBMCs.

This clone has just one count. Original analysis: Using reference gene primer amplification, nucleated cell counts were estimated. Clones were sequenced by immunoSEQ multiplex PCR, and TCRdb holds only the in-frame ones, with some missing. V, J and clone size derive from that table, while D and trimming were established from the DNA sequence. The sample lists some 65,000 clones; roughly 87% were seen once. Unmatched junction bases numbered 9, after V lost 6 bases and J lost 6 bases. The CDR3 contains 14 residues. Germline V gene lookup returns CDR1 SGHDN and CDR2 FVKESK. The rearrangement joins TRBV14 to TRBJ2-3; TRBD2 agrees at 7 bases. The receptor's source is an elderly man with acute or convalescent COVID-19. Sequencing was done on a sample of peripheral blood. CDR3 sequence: CASRVAGSRDTQYF. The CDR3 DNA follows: TGTGCCAGCAGGGTAGCGGGTTCGAGGGATACGCAGTATTTT.